The clone carrying this T cell receptor beta chain has just a few counts. The antigen is not known. The sample originates from a study of T-cell memory formation after mild COVID-19. Study-wide points: Contracting CD4+ clones sat mainly in CM and EM; CD8+ in EMRA.

The CDR3 totals 14 residues. The germline gives CDR1 MNHNY, CDR2 SVGAGI (reference sequence). V was shortened by 2 bases and J by 0 bases, with 6 bases between the two germline ends. TCRdb re-called the 5' RACE reads through MiXCR, storing one row per CDR3 protein. The sample records fewer than 700,000 distinct CDR3 sequences, roughly 18% being singletons. The receptor was isolated from an adult woman who had mild COVID-19 (a few samples of this study predate the infection). Cell type and time point are not known. The chain recombines TRBV6-6 with TRBJ2-3, with no clear D. Sequencing used PBMCs or a T cell subset sorted from them (not recorded which). CDR3 loop: CASSYVASTDTQYF. The CDR3 bases are TGTGCCAGCAGTTACGTCGCTAGCACAGATACGCAGTATTTT.